The clone carrying this TCR beta chain has at least ten counts. As yet, its antigen is unknown. The data stem from a study of post-analysis software for immune sequencing data. Study information: In terms of disease course, relapsing-remitting, secondary progressive and progressive-relapsing multiple sclerosis were included.

Study outcomes and limitations: Significantly lower normalized Chao1 diversity was found in patients with multiple sclerosis relative to controls.

Prepared TCR beta cDNA libraries contained unique molecular identifiers. TCRdb used MiXCR to reprocess the PCR reads, holding one entry per CDR3 protein. The data hold 150,000 to 200,000 distinct CDR3 sequences, with 36% observed a single time. The sequence was obtained from a girl aged 5-17 years with multiple sclerosis. The sample in question was blood, obtained after autologous hematopoietic stem cell transplantation.

CDR3 nucleotides: TGCGCCAGCAGCCAAGAGGCAGGGCGGGAGACCCAGTACTTC. Translation: CASSQEAGRETQYF. The chain has TRBV4-3 and TRBJ2-7, with TRBD1 as a possible D gene (5 bases). Near its end, the DNA agrees better with TRBJ2-5, so the J call may be wrong. This CDR3 comprises 14 residues. The germline gives CDR1 LGHNA, CDR2 YSLEER.